This entry lists 15 T cell receptor beta chains sequenced from one sample in a study of control samples from healthy donors and cancer patients (dated by TCRdb to the early 2020s). Library preparation employed the immunoSEQ multiplex PCR assay. This is the immuneACCESS table as TCRdb keeps it, with only in-frame sequences that have V and J called. A part of the clones is gone; compared with another copy, unresolved V genes explain less than half, and the rest is unexplained. The table for this sample lists roughly 180,000 clones; 93% of them were counted only once. Of the sample, 4.1% is held by the ten largest clones. The source material was blood. The receptors originated from an older woman in good health.

V gene TRBV11-2 combines with J gene TRBJ1-6; no clear D. The germline gives CDR1 SGHAT, CDR2 FQNNGV. The CDR3 totals 14 residues. The V and J ends lost 1 base and 10 bases respectively, with 11 bases between them. The CDR3 DNA follows: TGTGCCAGCAGCTTAGCTGGACCGGCGTCACCCCTCCACTTT. Its translation: CASSLAGPASPLHF.

The chain couples TRBV5-1 to TRBJ1-3, with D perhaps TRBD1 (5 bases). Trimming took 4 bases from V and 8 from J, leaving 16 bases between them. From germline, CDR1 is SGHRS and CDR2 YFSETQ. CDR3 size: 14 residues. CDR3 residues: CASSQSSPGDTIYF. The CDR3 nucleotides read TGCGCCAGCAGCCAATCCTCCCCGGGGGACACCATATATTTT.

The chain combines TRBV6-2 or TRBV6-3 with TRBJ2-1; D might be TRBD2 (7 bases). The CDR3 has 18 residues. V lost 5 bases, J lost 6 bases, and 26 bases lay in between. Per the germline V gene, CDR1 is MNHEY and CDR2 is SVGEGT. The CDR3 bases are TGTGCCAGCAGTGACCCAAACTCAGGGAGGGGGACCACCAATGAGCAGTTCTTC. Translation: CASSDPNSGRGTTNEQFF.

The V gene is TRBV19, the J gene TRBJ1-2; D is unclear. CDR1 LNHDA and CDR2 SQIVND come from the germline V gene (reference sequence). The CDR3 covers 18 residues. With 5 bases removed from V and 7 bases from J, the gap between germline ends came to 29 bases. The CDR3, as DNA: TGTGCCAGTAGTCCCCTCGATGAGACCTTCCCCGAGGGCGGTGGCTACACCTTC. This encodes CASSPLDETFPEGGGYTF.

Note on this clone: One end of the junction is discordant with germline, which a read error may explain. The chain recombines TRBV7-3 with TRBJ1-1; D call uncertain. The CDR3 totals 14 residues. Germline V gene sequence: CDR1 SGHTA, CDR2 FQGTGA. CDR3 sequence reads: CASSLTNSGTEAFF. For the CDR3, the DNA is TGTGCCAGCAGCCTAACGAATTCTGGGACTGAAGCTTTCTTT.

The chain carries TRBV6-2 or TRBV6-3 and TRBJ2-3; possible D gene TRBD2, 5 bases. The CDR3 length is 14 residues. V lost 7 bases and J lost 5, with 16 bases in between. The germline V gene encodes CDR1 MNHEY and CDR2 SVGEGT. For the CDR3, the DNA is TGTGCCAGCACCCCGGGATGGGCGGAAGATACGCAGTATTTT. Amino acids: CASTPGWAEDTQYF.

The chain couples TRBV11-2 to TRBJ2-5, with 8 bases aligning to TRBD2. The CDR3 extends over 16 amino acids. Germline V gives CDR1 SGHAT, CDR2 FQNNGV. Trimming took 3 bases from V and 0 from J; bases not matched to a gene: 6. This CDR3 is CASSFLPAGDQETQYF. As DNA, the CDR3 is TGTGCCAGCAGCTTTCTTCCAGCGGGGGACCAAGAGACCCAGTACTTC.

J is TRBJ2-1 and V is TRBV5-1; D call uncertain. The germline V and J ends were trimmed by 2 bases and 7 bases, with 10 bases remaining between them. CDR1 and CDR2 (germline): SGHRS, YFSETQ. CDR3 size: 13 residues. This CDR3 is CASSFLVGNEQFF. CDR3 nucleotide sequence: TGCGCCAGCAGCTTTTTGGTAGGGAATGAGCAGTTCTTC.

V and J are TRBV7-2 and TRBJ1-5; 9 bases agree with TRBD1. Germline V gene data show CDR1 as SGHTA and CDR2 as FQGNSA. Trimming at V came to 5 bases and at J to 8 bases, leaving 13 bases not matched to a gene. The CDR3 runs 16 residues. The CDR3 region is CASSHDSGTGLEPQHF. The CDR3 DNA reads as TGTGCCAGCAGCCACGATTCTGGGACAGGGCTAGAGCCCCAGCATTTT.

Note on this clone: Germline and junction disagree at one end, which may indicate a read error. The V and J genes are TRBV5-6 and TRBJ2-3; no definite D call. CDR3 size: 16 residues. Looked up from germline, CDR1 is SGHDT and CDR2 is YYEEEE. In DNA, the CDR3 is TGTGCCAGCAGCCTGGTTGGTACGCCCCGCACAGATACGCGGTATTTT. It codes for CASSLVGTPRTDTRYF. The full variable domain, in which reference TRBV5-6 and TRBJ2-3 provide the parts outside the CDR3, is DAGVTQSPTHLIKTRGQQVTLRCSPKSGHDTVSWYQQALGQGPQFIFQYYEEEERQRGNFPDRFSGHQFPNYSSELNVNALLLGDSALYLCASSLVGTPRTDTRYFGPGTRLTVL.

This rearrangement joins TRBV3-1 (or the pseudogene TRBV3-2) to TRBJ1-1; D is uncertain. Germline assignment: CDR1 LGHDT and CDR2 YNNKEL (reference sequence). CDR3 length: 13 residues. V was pared by 1 base and J by 2 bases, with 5 bases between. CDR3 coding DNA: TGTGCCAGCAGCCAAGTCCGTAACACTGAAGCTTTCTTT. Its protein product is CASSQVRNTEAFF.

The gene calls are TRBV19 and TRBJ1-1; 8 bases match TRBD1. This CDR3 comprises 15 residues. The V and J ends lost 6 bases and 5 bases, in that order; junction bases with no gene match: 11. The V gene's germline CDR1 is LNHDA and CDR2 SQIVND (reference sequence). DNA for the CDR3: TGTGCCAGTAGCCCCAGGGGGCTTGGGGAAACTGAAGCTTTCTTT. Translation gives CASSPRGLGETEAFF.

The CDR3 loop is CASTKGGSNSPLHF. CDR3 DNA sequence: TGTGCCAGCACTAAAGGGGGGTCGAATTCACCCCTCCACTTT. The V call is TRBV27, the J call TRBJ1-6, with a tentative D call TRBD1 (6 bases). The CDR3 is 14 residues long. Germline loops: CDR1 MNHEY, CDR2 SMNVEV (reference sequence). Trimming removed 7 bases at V and 7 bases at J, with 14 bases between.

In this sample, this clone turned up once. A junction end diverges from the germline sequence, so it may reflect a read error. Within the sample, other DNA sequences also encode this same CDR3. This chain links TRBV13 with TRBJ1-4; D unclear. The length of the CDR3 is 15 residues. Germline lookup yields CDR1 PRHDT and CDR2 FYEKMQ (reference sequence). CDR3 in amino acids: CASSLGRATNEKLFF. CDR3 DNA: TGCGCCAGCAGCTTAGGGCGAGCAACTAATGAAAAACTGTTTTTT.

V is TRBV24-1 and J is TRBJ2-3; D may be TRBD1 or TRBD2 (5 bases each). Trimming removed 4 bases at V and 2 bases at J, with 12 bases between. CDR3 length: 15 amino acids. Germline CDR1 KGHDR, CDR2 SFDVKD. For the CDR3, the DNA is TGTGCCACCAGTGACTCGGGGACCACCACAGATACGCAGTATTTT. Translated, it gives CATSDSGTTTDTQYF.